Listed here are 13 T cell receptor beta chains from one sample, sequenced in a study of regulatory T cells in long-lasting Graves disease. As for time point: persistent/refractory GD, antithyroid drugs over 5 years with positive TRAb. PBMC RNA was the source of the TCR library. The TCR beta library used iRepertoire HTBI primers with Arm-PCR amplification of CDR3. TCRdb called the multiplex PCR reads again in MiXCR, with one record for every CDR3 protein. The table shows 300,000 to 500,000 distinct CDR3 sequences, with roughly 20% occurring only once. The specimen comprised peripheral blood mononuclear cells (PBMCs), sampled when the disease was refractory, from a patient treated with antithyroid drugs. The receptors come from a female donor with Graves disease.

This clonotype was picked up many times. The chain employs TRBV27 and TRBJ1-1; D ambiguous. The germline V gene has CDR1 MNHEY and CDR2 SMNVEV (reference sequence). V was cut by 9 bases and J by 0 bases, with 17 bases left in between. This CDR3 contains 15 residues. CDR3 protein: CASSLPGRMNTEAFF. CDR3 DNA sequence: TGTGCCAGTTCCCTCCCCGGGCGGATGAACACTGAAGCTTTCTTT.

The gene calls are TRBV27 and TRBJ2-6; no clear D gene. V was shortened by 5 bases and J by 0 bases, with 8 bases between the two germline ends. Germline V gene lookup returns CDR1 MNHEY and CDR2 SMNVEV (reference sequence). The CDR3 extends over 15 amino acids. CDR3 nucleotide sequence: TGTGCCAGCAGTCTTGCGCTCTCTGGGGCCAACGTCCTGACTTTC. Its translation is CASSLALSGANVLTF.

Only a few counts were recorded for this clonotype. The chain joins TRBV5-1 to TRBJ2-2; 7 nucleotides match TRBD2. This CDR3 is 17 amino acids long. The ends lost 4 bases at V and 0 bases at J; junction bases unmatched: 9. Germline V gives CDR1 SGHRS, CDR2 YFSETQ. This CDR3 is CASSLLTSRANTGELFF. CDR3 DNA: TGCGCCAGCAGCCTCCTGACTAGCCGGGCGAACACCGGGGAGCTGTTTTTT.

This clonotype was counted ten times or more. The chain employs TRBV6-1 and TRBJ2-5; 12 bases fit TRBD1. Germline V lookup: CDR1 MNHNS, CDR2 SASEGT. The CDR3 loop spans 19 amino acids. V was pared by 5 bases and J by 5 bases, with 18 bases of the junction left unmatched. The CDR3 loop is CASSNPGQGARVLRETQYF. The CDR3 DNA reads as TGTGCCAGCAGTAATCCGGGACAGGGGGCCAGGGTACTTCGGGAGACCCAGTACTTC.

There are many counts of this clonotype. This rearrangement joins TRBV10-3 to TRBJ2-5; D might be TRBD2 (5 bases). The CDR3 runs to 13 residues. The V end lost 3 bases, the J end lost 2 bases, and 7 bases lay between the germline ends. Per the germline V gene, CDR1 is ENHRY and CDR2 is SYGVKD. The CDR3, as DNA: TGTGCCATCAGTGAACCGGGACAAGAGACCCAGTACTTC. Amino acid sequence: CAISEPGQETQYF.

This clonotype was seen more than once but under ten times. The chain is built from TRBV5-1 and TRBJ2-5; D gene ambiguous. The CDR3 consists of 12 residues. Trimming cost V 4 bases and J 0 bases, with 4 bases left between them. Germline lookup yields CDR1 SGHRS and CDR2 YFSETQ. The CDR3 sequence is CASSAYQETQYF. Written as DNA, the CDR3 is TGCGCCAGCAGCGCCTACCAAGAGACCCAGTACTTC.

Notes on this clonotype: Being one base from a much bigger clone, this may be a read error. V and J are TRBV19 and TRBJ1-1; D remains ambiguous. Germline values: CDR1 LNHDA, CDR2 SQIVND (reference sequence). Trimming removed 0 bases from V and 7 bases from J, with 15 bases in between. The length of the CDR3 is 15 residues. This chain's CDR3 is CASSIDSTSGVEAFF. The CDR3 DNA sequence: TGTGCCAGTAGTATAGATTCGACGTCAGGAGTTGAAGCTTTCTTT.

There are many counts of this clonotype. The V gene is TRBV6-1, the J gene TRBJ2-7; D remains unclear. V was shortened by 8 bases and J by 2 bases, with 4 bases between the two germline ends. The CDR3 runs to 10 residues. The germline gives CDR1 MNHNS, CDR2 SASEGT. In nucleotides, the CDR3 is TGTGCCAGCTCGGCCTACGAGCAGTACTTC. The encoded protein is CASSAYEQYF.

This clonotype was observed many times. The DNA for the CDR3 is TGTGCCAGCAGCGAGGGGGCGCGGGGCAATCAGCCCCAGCATTTT. Translation gives CASSEGARGNQPQHF. The rearrangement uses TRBV11-2 and TRBJ1-5; the match to TRBD1 covers 7 bases. Losses at the gene ends were 5 bases for V and 2 bases for J; bases not matched to a gene: 6. The length of the CDR3 is 15 residues. Germline loops: CDR1 SGHAT, CDR2 FQNNGV. The variable domain in full, completed from reference TRBV11-2 and TRBJ1-5, reads EAGVAQSPRYKIIEKRQSVAFWCNPISGHATLYWYQQILGQGPKLLIQFQNNGVVDDSQLPKDRFSAERLKGVDSTLKIQPAKLEDSAVYLCASSEGARGNQPQHFGDGTRLSIL.

This rearrangement joins TRBV5-1 to TRBJ2-7; 7 positions agree with TRBD2. The CDR3 covers 13 residues. Germline V CDR1 and CDR2: SGHRS, YFSETQ. J lost 5 bases, V lost 5 bases, and 7 bases had no gene match. The CDR3 loop reads CASSRRERNEQYF. The CDR3 DNA follows: TGCGCCAGCAGTCGGCGGGAGAGGAACGAGCAGTACTTC.

Notes on this clonotype: The junction differs from germline at one of its ends, possibly a read error. This rearrangement joins TRBV28 to TRBJ1-1, with D unclear. Germline V gene sequence: CDR1 MDHEN, CDR2 SYDVKM. This CDR3 is 13 amino acids long. The CDR3 protein is CASSLPRTTGAFF. CDR3 nucleotide sequence: TGTGCCAGCAGTTTACCCAGGACTACTGGAGCTTTCTTT.

Ten or more counts support this clonotype. J is TRBJ2-5 and V is TRBV20-1; 7 bases line up with TRBD2. The CDR3 spans 14 residues. J gave up 2 bases and V 0 bases, and 3 bases lay outside the gene matches. Looked up from germline, CDR1 is DFQATT and CDR2 is SNEGSKA (reference sequence). CDR3 protein: CSARDPGGQETQYF. CDR3 DNA sequence: TGCAGTGCTAGAGATCCGGGGGGTCAAGAGACCCAGTACTTC.

This clonotype was seen more than once but under ten times. The gene calls are TRBV7-2 and TRBJ2-1; TRBD2 aligns across 7 bases. Germline V gene lookup returns CDR1 SGHTA and CDR2 FQGNSA. The V and J ends lost 4 bases and 1 base, in that order; junction bases with no gene match: 10. The CDR3 has 17 amino acids. CDR3 DNA: TGTGCCAGCAGCTCGGCGGGCGGGGGAGGGTCCTACAATGAGCAGTTCTTC. This gives the protein CASSSAGGGGSYNEQFF.